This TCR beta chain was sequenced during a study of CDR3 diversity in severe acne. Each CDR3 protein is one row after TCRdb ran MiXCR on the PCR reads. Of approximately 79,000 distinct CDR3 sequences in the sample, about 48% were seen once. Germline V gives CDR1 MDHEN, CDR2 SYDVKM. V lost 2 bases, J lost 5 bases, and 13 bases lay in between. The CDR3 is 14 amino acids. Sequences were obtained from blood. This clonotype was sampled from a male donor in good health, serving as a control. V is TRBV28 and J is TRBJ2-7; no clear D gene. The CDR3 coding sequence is TGTGCCAGCAGTTTACGGTTAACGGCCAACGAGCAGTACTTC. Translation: CASSLRLTANEQYF.